The entry below gives a single TCR beta chain sequence along with its context. Trimming removed 0 bases at V and 9 bases at J, with 17 bases between. The CDR3 is 15 residues long. CDR1 and CDR2 from the germline V gene are MNHEY and SVGAGI. The record originates from a study of cytotoxic CD8 clonotypes in ibrutinib-treated CLL. Sequenced by immunoSEQ multiplex PCR; TCRdb stores in-frame clones only, minus some. The profile shows 130,000 or so clones, approximately 80% of them singletons. The receptor's source is a human donor with chronic lymphocytic leukemia. Sequencing used PBMCs, obtained after 12 months of ibrutinib treatment. The chain couples TRBV6-5 to TRBJ1-1; D is perhaps TRBD1 (6 bases). The CDR3 bases are TGTGCCAGCAGTTACTCTTCAGGGGTCCGAGATAAAGCTTTCTTT. It encodes CASSYSSGVRDKAFF.